This is a list of T cell receptor beta chains from one sample in a study of cytomegalovirus exposure and HLA in healthy donors. Measured with immunoSEQ multiplex PCR; TCRdb has only the in-frame clones, and not every one. The sample records fewer than 200,000 clones, roughly 89% being singletons. Sequenced: PBMCs. The receptors were sampled from a young woman in good health and CMV-seropositive. Both conserved end residues are part of each CDR3. D genes are given only for firm matches. Clone sizes are given selectively: once, few, many, or a class where the clone is expanded.

d_call	j_call	v_call	clone_size	cdr3_length	cdr3_aa	cdr3_nt
TRBD2	TRBJ2-4	TRBV11-3	few	15	CASSLVAGAKNIQYF	TGTGCCAGCAGCTTAGTAGCGGGAGCCAAAAACATTCAGTACTTC
TRBD2	TRBJ2-1	TRBV5-4	-	15	CASSLEGTRRNEQFF	TGTGCCAGCAGCTTGGAAGGGACTAGACGGAATGAGCAGTTCTTC
-	TRBJ2-1	TRBV14	-	14	CASSINSRDSQWFF	TGTGCCAGCAGCATCAACTCCCGGGATTCACAGTGGTTCTTC
-	TRBJ2-2	TRBV5-1	-	15	CASRSGSVGTGELFF	TGCGCCAGCAGGTCAGGGTCAGTTGGCACCGGGGAGCTGTTTTTT
-	TRBJ1-1	TRBV19	-	15	CASSLSPGQPLEAFF	TGTGCCAGTAGCCTCTCTCCTGGACAGCCCCTTGAAGCTTTCTTT
TRBD2	TRBJ2-5	TRBV4-2	-	20	CASSQDGAGLAGAGMETQYF	TGTGCCAGCAGCCAAGATGGGGCGGGACTAGCGGGAGCGGGGATGGAGACCCAGTACTTC
TRBD1	TRBJ2-1	TRBV7-7	-	15	CASSSGPGQGNEQFF	TGTGCCAGCAGCTCAGGACCGGGACAGGGGAATGAGCAGTTCTTC
-	TRBJ2-3	TRBV2	-	15	CASGSDRARGNTQYF	TGTGCCAGCGGATCGGACAGAGCTAGGGGGAATACGCAGTATTTT
-	TRBJ1-1	TRBV19	few	11	CASKGRAEAFF	TGTGCCAGTAAAGGGAGGGCTGAAGCTTTCTTT
-	TRBJ2-5	TRBV5-4	-	14	CASSTERGRETQYF	TGTGCCAGCAGCACCGAAAGGGGTCGAGAGACCCAGTACTTC
-	TRBJ2-3	TRBV19	once	13	CASTLAGTDTQYF	TGTGCCAGTACTTTAGCGGGCACAGATACGCAGTATTTT
-	TRBJ1-1	TRBV2	once	14	CASSVRQVNTEAFF	TGTGCCAGCAGTGTCAGGCAGGTGAACACTGAAGCTTTCTTT
-	TRBJ2-3	TRBV30	-	13	CAWTPGGRNTQYF	TGTGCCTGGACGCCAGGGGGGCGGAATACGCAGTATTTT
-	TRBJ2-2	TRBV11-2	few	16	CASSNSGGVNTGELFF	TGTGCCAGCAGCAACAGCGGTGGAGTCAACACCGGGGAGCTGTTTTTT
-	TRBJ1-3	TRBV7-9	-	15	CASSSAGGLGNTIYF	TGTGCCAGCAGCTCCGCGGGGGGCCTTGGAAACACCATATATTTT
-	TRBJ1-2	TRBV25-1	-	15	CASSESGRGNYGYTF	TGTGCCAGCAGTGAATCCGGGCGGGGCAACTATGGCTACACCTTC
-	TRBJ2-7	TRBV7-9	-	13	CASSLTASYEQYF	TGTGCCAGCAGCTTAACAGCTTCCTACGAGCAGTACTTC
-	TRBJ2-3	TRBV7-9	-	13	CASSLKTGDTQYF	TGTGCCAGCAGCTTAAAGACAGGAGATACGCAGTATTTT
TRBD2	TRBJ2-2	TRBV7-2	-	16	CASSLGPAGGTGELFF	TGTGCCAGCAGCCTAGGGCCGGCGGGAGGCACCGGGGAGCTGTTTTTT
TRBD1	TRBJ2-7	TRBV10-2	-	14	CASRLGQGSHEQYF	TGCGCCAGCAGGTTAGGACAGGGTAGCCACGAGCAGTACTTC
-	TRBJ2-1	TRBV5-1	-	11	CASSLHNEQFF	TGCGCCAGCAGCCTCCACAATGAGCAGTTCTTC
-	TRBJ1-5	TRBV10-2	-	13	CASSETGIGPQHF	TGCGCCAGCAGTGAGACAGGAATCGGGCCCCAGCATTTT
TRBD1	TRBJ1-1	TRBV5-4	-	16	CASSSQGPVRDTEAFF	TGTGCCAGCAGCTCACAGGGGCCCGTTAGGGACACTGAAGCTTTCTTT
TRBD1	TRBJ2-5	TRBV6-8	-	14	CASSWTGGEETQYF	TGTGCCAGCAGTTGGACAGGGGGGGAAGAGACCCAGTACTTC
-	TRBJ2-3	TRBV6-5	-	12	CASSTQTDTQYF	TGTGCCAGCAGCACACAAACAGATACGCAGTATTTT
TRBD2	TRBJ2-1	TRBV7-6	-	15	CASSLSASGYNEQFF	TGTGCCAGCAGCTTGTCGGCTAGCGGTTACAATGAGCAGTTCTTC
-	TRBJ1-1	TRBV6-1	-	14	CASSESGDPTEAFF	TGTGCCAGCAGTGAATCCGGGGATCCCACTGAAGCTTTCTTT
TRBD2	TRBJ2-1	TRBV2	-	15	CASSDVAGGSGEQFF	TGTGCCAGCAGTGATGTAGCGGGGGGTTCAGGTGAGCAGTTCTTC
-	TRBJ1-5	TRBV27	-	16	CASSWRSGALNQPQHF	TGTGCCAGCAGTTGGAGGAGCGGGGCCCTCAATCAGCCCCAGCATTTT
-	TRBJ2-7	TRBV7-3	-	13	CASSLNGAYEQYF	TGTGCCAGCAGCTTAAACGGAGCCTACGAGCAGTACTTC
-	TRBJ2-1	TRBV19	-	15	CASSIGLGSYNEQFF	TGTGCCAGTAGTATAGGACTAGGCTCCTACAATGAGCAGTTCTTC
TRBD1	TRBJ2-5	TRBV7-2	-	16	CASSSRGQGGGEAQYF	TGTGCCAGCAGCTCTAGGGGACAGGGAGGGGGAGAGGCCCAGTACTTC
-	TRBJ2-6	TRBV7-2	-	16	CASSPLTVAGANVLTF	TGTGCCAGCAGCCCGTTGACAGTAGCTGGGGCCAACGTCCTGACTTTC
TRBD1	TRBJ2-1	TRBV7-2	-	15	CASSFRTGRNNEQFF	TGTGCCAGCAGTTTTAGGACAGGGCGAAACAATGAGCAGTTCTTC
-	TRBJ1-2	TRBV18	once	14	CASFRAGTNYGYTF	TGTGCCAGCTTTCGCGCGGGGACTAACTATGGCTACACCTTC
-	TRBJ2-5	TRBV7-6	-	19	CASSLDPLAEKILQETQYF	TGTGCCAGCAGCTTAGATCCGCTCGCGGAGAAAATATTACAAGAGACCCAGTACTTC
-	TRBJ2-7	TRBV7-2	-	13	CASSPRSSYEQYF	TGTGCCAGCAGCCCTAGGAGCTCCTACGAGCAGTACTTC
TRBD1	TRBJ2-5	TRBV15	-	13	CATSRGQGGTQYF	TGTGCCACCAGCAGAGGACAGGGCGGGACCCAGTACTTC
TRBD2	TRBJ2-7	TRBV11-2	once	15	CASSATSGGAREQYF	TGTGCCAGCAGCGCTACTAGCGGGGGGGCCCGCGAGCAGTACTTC
TRBD2	TRBJ2-7	TRBV5-1	-	15	CASSLVTGGSYEQYF	TGCGCCAGCAGCTTGGTAACGGGGGGTTCCTACGAGCAGTACTTC
-	TRBJ1-3	TRBV6-1	-	12	CASTTSGNTIYF	TGTGCCAGCACGACTTCTGGAAACACCATATATTTT